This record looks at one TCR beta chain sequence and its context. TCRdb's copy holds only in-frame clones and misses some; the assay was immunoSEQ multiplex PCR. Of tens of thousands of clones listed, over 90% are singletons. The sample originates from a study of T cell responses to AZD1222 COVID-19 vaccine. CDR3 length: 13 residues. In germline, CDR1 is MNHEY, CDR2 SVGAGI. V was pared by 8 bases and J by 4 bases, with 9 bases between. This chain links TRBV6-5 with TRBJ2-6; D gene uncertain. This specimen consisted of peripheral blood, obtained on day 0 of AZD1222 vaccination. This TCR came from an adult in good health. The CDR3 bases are TGTGCCAGCGGCCTCGGAGGGGCCAACGTCCTGACTTTC. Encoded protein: CASGLGGANVLTF.